The sample holds a few counts of the clone carrying this TCR beta chain. These data are taken from a study of blood T cell repertoires in COVID-19. The wider study: Italy, Spain and the United States were the sources of the convalescent and acute COVID-19 samples.

Sequenced by immunoSEQ multiplex PCR; TCRdb stores in-frame clones only, minus some. Counted here are tens of thousands of clones, 90% to 95% occurring once; the ten biggest clones make up under 2.5%. CDR1 and CDR2 from the germline V gene are SGHNT and YYREEE (reference sequence). Trimming pared 0 bases from V and 1 base from J, leaving 10 bases between. The CDR3 has 15 residues. This receptor was identified in a woman between 50 and 59 years old in a cohort sampled during active COVID-19. Material for sequencing was peripheral blood. The chain couples TRBV5-4 to TRBJ1-1, with D tentatively TRBD1 (5 bases). The chain's CDR3 is CASSLAGHTNTEAFF. The CDR3 DNA reads TGTGCCAGCAGCTTGGCAGGGCACACGAACACTGAAGCTTTCTTT.